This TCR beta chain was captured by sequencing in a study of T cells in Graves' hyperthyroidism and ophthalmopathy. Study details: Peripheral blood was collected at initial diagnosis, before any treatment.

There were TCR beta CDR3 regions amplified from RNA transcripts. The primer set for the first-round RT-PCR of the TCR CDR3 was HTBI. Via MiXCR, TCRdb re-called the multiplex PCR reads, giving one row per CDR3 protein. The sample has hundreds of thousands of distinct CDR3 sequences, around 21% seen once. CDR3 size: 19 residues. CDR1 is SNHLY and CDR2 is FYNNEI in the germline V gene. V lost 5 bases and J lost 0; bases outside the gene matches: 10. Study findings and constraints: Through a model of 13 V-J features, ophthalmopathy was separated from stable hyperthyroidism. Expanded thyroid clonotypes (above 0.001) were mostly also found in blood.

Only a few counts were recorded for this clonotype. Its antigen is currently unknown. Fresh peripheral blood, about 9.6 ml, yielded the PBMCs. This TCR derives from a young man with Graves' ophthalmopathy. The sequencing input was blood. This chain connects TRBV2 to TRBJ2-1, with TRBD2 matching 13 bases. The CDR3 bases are TGTGCCAGCAGTCCCGGGACTAGCGGGATTAGGAGCTCCTACAATGAGCAGTTCTTC. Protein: CASSPGTSGIRSSYNEQFF.